This TCR beta chain comes out of a study of CD8 T cells in Susac syndrome. It was with random hexamers that roughly 0.45 to 1 ug RNA was reverse transcribed. One entry per CDR3 protein results from TCRdb running MiXCR on the immunoSEQ multiplex PCR reads. The sample lists roughly 190,000 distinct CDR3 sequences, roughly 92% seen once, with approximately 0.1% in the top ten. Negative isolation was applied to CD8+ and CD4+ T cells, and FACS enrichment was applied to TEMRA cells. This TCR was sampled from a human donor in good health. The sample comprised CD4+ T cells from PBMCs.

This CDR3 is CASSGGGIEQYV. DNA for the CDR3: TGTGCCAGCAGCGGGGGAGGGATCGAGCAGTACGTC. V gene TRBV7-2 combines with J gene TRBJ2-7, with 7 bases aligning to TRBD2. The trim removed 5 bases at V and 6 bases at J, leaving 4 bases unmatched. Germline values: CDR1 SGHTA, CDR2 FQGNSA. CDR3 length: 12 residues.